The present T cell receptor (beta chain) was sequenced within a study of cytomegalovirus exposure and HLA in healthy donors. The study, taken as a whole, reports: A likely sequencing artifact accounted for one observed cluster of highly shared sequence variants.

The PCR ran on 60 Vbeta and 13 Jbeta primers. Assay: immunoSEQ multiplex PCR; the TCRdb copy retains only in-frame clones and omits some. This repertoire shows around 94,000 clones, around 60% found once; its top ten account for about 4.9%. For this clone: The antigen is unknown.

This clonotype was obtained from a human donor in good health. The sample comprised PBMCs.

CDR3 amino acids: CASSPRTGALTDTQYF. CDR3 nucleotide sequence: TGCGCCAGCAGCCCTCGGACAGGGGCCCTTACAGATACGCAGTATTTT. This sequence joins TRBV4-1 and TRBJ2-3, with 9 positions matching TRBD1. CDR1 and CDR2 from the germline V gene are MGHRA and YSYEKL. There are 16 residues in the CDR3. Trimming removed 4 bases from V and 3 bases from J; junction bases left unmatched: 8.